Sequencing of this T cell receptor beta chain was carried out in a study of T cells in Graves' hyperthyroidism and ophthalmopathy. Germline-derived CDR1 and CDR2 are LGHNA and YNFKEQ. The CDR3 covers 16 residues. The V and J ends lost 0 bases and 7 bases respectively, with 16 bases between them. Uncontrolled infections, other autoimmune diseases, pregnancy or lactation led to exclusion of patients. Amplification yielded TCR beta CDR3 regions, with RNA transcripts as the source. An initial round of RT-PCR targeting the TCR CDR3 relied on the HTBI primer set. TCRdb reanalysed the multiplex PCR reads using MiXCR and keeps one entry per CDR3 protein. Counted here are approximately 300,000 distinct CDR3 sequences, 17% occurring once; the ten biggest clones make up 55% to 60%. This clonotype was seen a handful of times.

The source material was blood. The receptor's source is a woman aged 55-70 years with Graves' ophthalmopathy. The chain links TRBV4-2 to TRBJ2-1, with D perhaps TRBD1 (5 bases). The CDR3 DNA follows: TGTGCCAGCAGCCAAGAAGGCAGGGTGGAGATTAATGAGCAGTTCTTC. Protein product: CASSQEGRVEINEQFF.